One sample yielded the 24 T cell receptor beta chains listed below, sequenced in a study of blood T cell repertoires in COVID-19. Only in-frame clones appear in the TCRdb table, and some are missing; sequencing was by immunoSEQ multiplex PCR. Of 95,000 to 120,000 clones in the sample, over 80% were seen once. The sample was peripheral blood. The source of these receptors is a woman in her forties or fifties with acute or convalescent COVID-19.

V usage is TRBV18 and J usage is TRBJ1-2; TRBD1 matches at 7 bases. This CDR3 contains 13 residues. The V segment lost 6 bases and the J segment 5 bases; nucleotides outside the gene matches: 6. CDR1 is KGHSH and CDR2 is LQKENI in the germline V gene. The CDR3 loop is CASSPGQVYGYTF. In DNA, the CDR3 is TGTGCCAGCTCTCCAGGACAGGTATATGGCTACACCTTC.

This clone appeared once. The genes are TRBV11-3 and TRBJ2-7, with 12 bases aligning to TRBD2. V was clipped by 8 bases and J by 4 bases; unmatched bases: 6. Germline CDR1 and CDR2: SGHNT and YENEEA. The CDR3 has 14 residues. CDR3 nucleotide sequence: TGTGCCAGCGGATTTACTAGCGGGAGGTACGAGCAGTACTTC. It yields the protein CASGFTSGRYEQYF.

The chain recombines TRBV29-1 with TRBJ2-7; D call uncertain. This CDR3 is 11 amino acids long. The germline V gene has CDR1 SQVTM and CDR2 ANQGSEA. Trimming shortened V by 4 bases and J by 6 bases, and 10 bases separated the two germline ends. The CDR3: CSVASVGEQYF. In DNA, the CDR3 is TGCAGCGTTGCGTCCGTCGGCGAGCAGTACTTC.

V is TRBV11-2 and J is TRBJ2-5; D perhaps matches TRBD1 (5 bases). Trimming took off 1 base at V and 5 bases at J, with 14 bases between the two ends. Germline V gives CDR1 SGHAT, CDR2 FQNNGV. CDR3 size: 15 residues. As DNA, the CDR3 is TGTGCCAGCAGCTTAGTCTGGCAGGGTCGGGAGACCCAGTACTTC. Protein: CASSLVWQGRETQYF.

CDR3 nucleotides: TGTGCCAGCAGCTGGACTAGCGGGAATCAGGGCGAGCAGTACTTC. Translation: CASSWTSGNQGEQYF. The chain has TRBV5-4 and TRBJ2-7, with TRBD2 matching over 12 bases. This CDR3 is 15 amino acids long. The V segment lost 3 bases and the J segment 6 bases; nucleotides outside the gene matches: 7. Germline V gene data show CDR1 as SGHNT and CDR2 as YYREEE (reference sequence).

This rearrangement joins TRBV11-2 to TRBJ1-1, with 12 nucleotides matching TRBD1. The CDR3 contains 16 residues. Germline V gene lookup returns CDR1 SGHAT and CDR2 FQNNGV. V trimming: 4 bases; J trimming: 1 base; junction bases outside the gene matches: 4. The CDR3 DNA reads as TGTGCCAGCAGCTCGGGACAGGGGGCAGGGAACACTGAAGCTTTCTTT. This gives the protein CASSSGQGAGNTEAFF.

The chain is built from TRBV3-1 (or the pseudogene TRBV3-2) and TRBJ1-3; D remains ambiguous. CDR1 is LGHDT, CDR2 YNNKEL, per germline (reference sequence). CDR3 size: 13 residues. V dropped 6 bases and J dropped 0 bases, with 6 bases sitting between them. The CDR3 spells CASSPDSGNTIYF. CDR3 bases: TGTGCCAGCAGTCCAGACTCTGGAAACACCATATATTTT.

The CDR3 region has the DNA TGCGCCAGCAGCCCCGAAGCCCGGGATGGCACTGAAGCTTTCTTT. It specifies CASSPEARDGTEAFF. The chain couples TRBV5-1 to TRBJ1-1; D not certain. This CDR3 contains 15 residues. CDR1 and CDR2 (germline): SGHRS, YFSETQ. The ends were cut back, 4 bases at V and 4 bases at J, with 17 bases in the middle.

The rearrangement links TRBV7-9 to TRBJ2-7; TRBD1 matches at 9 bases. The CDR3 totals 15 residues. Germline V gives CDR1 SEHNR, CDR2 FQNEAQ (reference sequence). Trimming at V came to 4 bases and at J to 0 bases, leaving 4 bases not matched to a gene. The CDR3: CASSSGTGSSYEQYF. In nucleotides, the CDR3 is TGTGCCAGCAGCTCCGGGACAGGGAGCTCCTACGAGCAGTACTTC. The variable domain in full, completed from reference TRBV7-9 and TRBJ2-7, reads DTGVSQNPRHKITKRGQNVTFRCDPISEHNRLYWYRQTLGQGPEFLTYFQNEAQLEKSRLLSDRFSAERPKGSFSTLEIQRTEQGDSAMYLCASSSGTGSSYEQYFGPGTRLTVT.

V gene TRBV29-1 combines with J gene TRBJ1-1, with a weak D call TRBD1 (6 bases). The ends were cut back, 7 bases at V and 4 bases at J, with 22 bases in the middle. The CDR3 has 15 amino acids. Per germline, CDR1 SQVTM and CDR2 ANQGSEA. The CDR3 DNA reads TGCAGCGCTCTGCCCCATCCCAGGGGTGGCACTGAAGCTTTCTTT. Translation gives CSALPHPRGGTEAFF. Filled out from reference TRBV29-1 and TRBJ1-1, the complete variable domain reads SAVISQKPSRDICQRGTSLTIQCQVDSQVTMMFWYRQQPGQSLTLIATANQGSEATYESGFVIDKFPISRPNLTFSTLTVSNMSPEDSSIYLCSALPHPRGGTEAFFGQGTRLTVV.

This clone was detected a few times. This chain links TRBV19 with TRBJ1-2; no firm D call. Looked up from germline, CDR1 is LNHDA and CDR2 is SQIVND (reference sequence). V lost 3 bases and J lost 4, with 6 bases in between. CDR3 length: 12 residues. CDR3 amino acids: CASSMAGYGYTF. The CDR3 nucleotides are TGTGCCAGTAGTATGGCGGGCTATGGCTACACCTTC.

The chain recombines TRBV9 with TRBJ1-5; D might be TRBD1 (5 bases). V was trimmed by 4 bases and J by 4 bases, leaving 15 bases between them. Germline values: CDR1 SGDLS, CDR2 YYNGEE. The CDR3 contains 15 residues. CDR3 residues: CASSPHGGLNQPQHF. The CDR3 bases are TGTGCCAGCAGCCCCCACGGGGGTTTGAATCAGCCCCAGCATTTT.

This chain links TRBV2 with TRBJ1-4, with TRBD1 matching 9 bases. The CDR3 runs to 16 residues. V lost 7 bases, J lost 5 bases, and 11 bases stayed unmatched. In germline, CDR1 is SNHLY, CDR2 FYNNEI. This CDR3 reads CASNMVPGQGNEKLFF. Written as DNA, the CDR3 is TGTGCCAGCAATATGGTCCCCGGACAGGGGAATGAAAAACTGTTTTTT.

The chain combines TRBV4-3 with TRBJ2-3; 7 bases match TRBD2. The junction had 6 bases not matched to a gene; V was cut back by 1 base and J by 2 bases. In germline, CDR1 is LGHNA, CDR2 YSLEER. The CDR3 is made up of 16 amino acids. The DNA of the CDR3 is TGCGCCAGCAGCCAAGGGGGACTAAGCTTCACAGATACGCAGTATTTT. Translated: CASSQGGLSFTDTQYF.

Of note for this clone: The junction departs from the called germline gene at one end, perhaps through a read error. The V call is TRBV4-1, the J call TRBJ1-1, with a weak D call TRBD1 (5 bases). This CDR3 comprises 16 residues. Germline CDR1 is MGHRA and CDR2 is YSYEKL. The CDR3 loop reads CASSQGMGPKNTEAFF. The CDR3, as DNA: TGCGCCAGCAGCCAAGGGATGGGGCCGAAGAACACTGAGGCTTTCTTT.

This clone was detected a few times. The chain links TRBV9 to TRBJ1-3, with 9 nucleotides matching TRBD1. J lost 1 base, V lost 7 bases, and 9 bases had no gene match. This CDR3 is built from 16 residues. Germline-derived CDR1 and CDR2 are SGDLS and YYNGEE. The CDR3 sequence is CASGGQGAFSGNTIYF. The CDR3 coding sequence is TGTGCCAGCGGGGGACAGGGAGCATTTTCTGGAAACACCATATATTTT.

This rearrangement joins TRBV27 to TRBJ2-2; D is possibly TRBD2 (5 bases). Trimming removed 6 bases from V and 0 bases from J, with 17 bases in between. CDR1 is MNHEY, CDR2 SMNVEV, per germline (reference sequence). There are 17 residues in the CDR3. CDR3 in DNA: TGTGCCAGCAGCATCGGCGTAGGAGGCGCGAACACCGGGGAGCTGTTTTTT. It is translated as CASSIGVGGANTGELFF.

The chain uses TRBV7-9 and TRBJ1-4, with D tentatively TRBD1 (6 bases). The germline V gene encodes CDR1 SEHNR and CDR2 FQNEAQ (reference sequence). Trimming removed 1 base from V and 11 bases from J, with 17 bases in between. The CDR3 totals 15 residues. Here the CDR3 reads CASSLESGQPGKLFF. The CDR3 coding sequence is TGTGCCAGCAGCTTAGAATCGGGACAACCGGGGAAACTGTTTTTT.

The chain has TRBV6-6 and TRBJ2-1; unclear D gene. Germline lookup yields CDR1 MNHNY and CDR2 SVGAGI (reference sequence). V lost 4 bases and J lost 6, with 13 bases in between. CDR3 length: 14 residues. This CDR3 is CASSWPPDINEQFF. Written as DNA, the CDR3 is TGTGCCAGCAGTTGGCCCCCAGACATCAATGAGCAGTTCTTC.

This clone showed up just once. The rearrangement uses TRBV7-2 and TRBJ2-7; 9 bases map to TRBD1. The V segment lost 1 base and the J segment 3 bases; nucleotides outside the gene matches: 4. Germline CDR1 and CDR2: SGHTA and FQGNSA. The CDR3 totals 15 residues. The CDR3 coding sequence is TGTGCCAGCAGCTTAGATCCGGGACAGGGCTACGAGCAGTACTTC. It yields the protein CASSLDPGQGYEQYF.

The V and J genes are TRBV5-6 and TRBJ1-4; 7 nucleotides line up with TRBD1. The length of the CDR3 is 15 residues. Germline CDR1 reads SGHDT; CDR2 reads YYEEEE. The ends lost 4 bases at V and 4 bases at J; junction bases unmatched: 7. The CDR3 sequence is CASSPRGQLNEKLFF. The CDR3 nucleotides are TGTGCCAGCAGCCCCCGGGGACAGCTTAATGAAAAACTGTTTTTT.

The V call is TRBV4-1, the J call TRBJ2-5; D uncertain. Germline V lookup: CDR1 MGHRA, CDR2 YSYEKL. V lost 4 bases and J lost 0, with 6 bases in between. This CDR3 region has 13 residues. Written as DNA, the CDR3 is TGCGCCAGCAGCCTCGGTAACCAAGAGACCCAGTACTTC. Residues: CASSLGNQETQYF.

This clone was detected only a few times. This rearrangement joins TRBV7-2 to TRBJ1-2, with D hard to call. The length of the CDR3 is 13 residues. Per the germline V gene, CDR1 is SGHTA and CDR2 is FQGNSA. Deletions cut 1 base from V and 6 bases from J, with 9 bases between. CDR3 amino acids: CASSLGREDGYTF. CDR3 coding DNA: TGTGCCAGCAGCTTAGGGAGGGAAGATGGCTACACCTTC.

The chain combines TRBV7-2 with TRBJ1-1; 9 bases align to TRBD1. Germline V lookup: CDR1 SGHTA, CDR2 FQGNSA. V shed 1 base, J shed 4 bases, and the junction held 7 bases outside the gene matches. There are 16 residues in the CDR3. The CDR3 is CASSLGAGQGSTEAFF. DNA of the CDR3: TGTGCCAGCAGCTTAGGGGCGGGACAGGGAAGCACTGAAGCTTTCTTT.